This paragraph reports one TCR beta chain. The germline V gene has CDR1 MNHEY and CDR2 SVGEGT. The J segment lost 1 base and the V segment lost 2 bases, leaving 4 bases of the junction unmatched. This CDR3 comprises 16 residues. This sample was included in a study of molecular identifiers for immune sequencing clone quantification. TCRdb used MiXCR to reprocess the PCR reads, holding one entry per CDR3 protein. The sample shows some 320,000 distinct CDR3 sequences, about 22% of them seen only once. The receptor was isolated from a human donor in good health. Some libraries in this study had Jurkat cell RNA spiked in. Material for sequencing was naive CD8+ T cells from blood, with Jurkat cell RNA spiked in. Subset described: FACS-sorted CD8+CD4-CCR7+CD45RA+ naive T cells. This chain links TRBV6-2 or TRBV6-3 with TRBJ2-3; 9 positions match TRBD2. In DNA, the CDR3 is TGTGCCAGCAGTTACCCTGGCGGGAGGGGCACAGATACGCAGTATTTT. Amino acid sequence: CASSYPGGRGTDTQYF.